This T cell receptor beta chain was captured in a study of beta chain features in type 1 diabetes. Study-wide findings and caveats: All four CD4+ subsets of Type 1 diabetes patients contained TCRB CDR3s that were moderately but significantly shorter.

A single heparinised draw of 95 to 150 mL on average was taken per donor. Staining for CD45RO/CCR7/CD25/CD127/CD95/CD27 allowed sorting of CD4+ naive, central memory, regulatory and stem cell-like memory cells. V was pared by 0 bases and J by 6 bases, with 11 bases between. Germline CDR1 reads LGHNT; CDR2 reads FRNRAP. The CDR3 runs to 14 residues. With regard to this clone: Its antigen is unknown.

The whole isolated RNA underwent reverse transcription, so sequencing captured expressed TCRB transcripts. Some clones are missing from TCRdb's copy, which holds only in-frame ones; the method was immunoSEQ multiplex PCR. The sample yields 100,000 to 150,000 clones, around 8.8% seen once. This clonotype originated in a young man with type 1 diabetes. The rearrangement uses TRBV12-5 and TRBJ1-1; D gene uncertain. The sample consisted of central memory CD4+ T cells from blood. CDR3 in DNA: TGTGCTAGTGGTTTGGTACCGAACACCCCTGAAGCTTTCTTT. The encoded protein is CASGLVPNTPEAFF.